One and the same sample provided the 5 T cell receptor beta chains below, sequenced in a study of shared clonotypes between healthy human individuals (TCRdb year 2020). The protocol used for the library was the immunoSEQ multiplex PCR assay. In TCRdb, the immuneACCESS table is reduced to in-frame sequences with V and J assigned. These tables do not hold every clone; where another copy was compared, an unresolved V gene accounts for under half, and the others remain unexplained. The sample includes millions of clones, with 90% to 95% observed a single time. The ten largest clones capture under 0.45% of the sample. Source material: naive CD4+ T cells from PBMCs. The cell subset or site tag for this specimen amounts to: CD45RA+ positively selected. Receptors were obtained from a man in his late teens or twenties in good health. Some clones in this sample may be carry-over from other donors' samples.

This chain connects TRBV6-1 to TRBJ1-1, with D possibly matching TRBD1 (6 bases). Germline CDR1 reads MNHNS; CDR2 reads SASEGT. The CDR3 is 15 residues long. V shed 5 bases and J shed 5 bases, with 18 bases lying between them. The CDR3 bases are TGTGCCAGCAGTACCGGAGCAGGGGTGGGAACTGAAGCTTTCTTT. This encodes CASSTGAGVGTEAFF.

The V and J genes are TRBV4-2 and TRBJ2-2, with unresolved D. V lost 3 bases and J lost 2, with 7 bases in between. The CDR3 totals 14 residues. In germline, CDR1 is LGHNA, CDR2 YNFKEQ. The CDR3 region is CASSHNRNTGELFF. The CDR3 region has the DNA TGTGCCAGCAGCCATAATAGAAACACCGGGGAGCTGTTTTTT.

The CDR3 spells CASSKGLAGSLPLSSQYF. DNA of the CDR3: TGCGCCAGCAGCAAAGGACTAGCGGGGTCCCTTCCGCTATCGTCCCAGTACTTC. The chain carries TRBV5-1 and TRBJ2-5; 12 bases are a match to TRBD2. CDR1 is SGHRS and CDR2 is YFSETQ in the germline V gene. The V and J ends lost 4 bases and 9 bases, in that order; junction bases with no gene match: 19. The CDR3 loop spans 18 amino acids.

The chain joins TRBV30 to TRBJ2-3, with D possibly matching TRBD2 (5 bases). V dropped 5 bases and J dropped 6 bases, with 12 bases sitting between them. Germline CDR1 and CDR2: GTSNPN and SVGIG (reference sequence). The CDR3 extends over 12 amino acids. The CDR3: CAWSTRADTQYF. Here the CDR3 DNA reads TGTGCCTGGTCAACTAGGGCGGATACGCAGTATTTT.

The chain employs TRBV6-1 and TRBJ2-7; 8 bases are a match to TRBD2. The germline gives CDR1 MNHNS, CDR2 SASEGT. The CDR3 consists of 14 residues. V lost 3 bases and J lost 2; bases outside the gene matches: 3. CDR3 sequence reads: CASSESLAAYEQYF. In nucleotides, the CDR3 is TGTGCCAGCAGTGAGTCACTAGCGGCCTACGAGCAGTACTTC.